Listed below are T cell receptor gamma chains from one sample, sequenced in a study of Vδ1+ human thymocytes. TCRdb re-called the multiplex PCR reads through CATT. The data show 25,000 to 35,000 gamma-chain clones, more than 15% seen once. The sample taken for sequencing was Vdelta1+ gamma-delta thymocytes from the thymus. Receptors originate from a boy in the first two years of life who had congenital heart surgery. CDR3s include the opening cysteine and the closing phenylalanine or tryptophan. The listing skips clone size in some rows; elsewhere it reads once, few, many or a size class.

J,length,size,V,CDR3,DNA
TRGJ1/TRGJ2,14,.,TRGV9,CALWEDLVYYKKLF,TGTGCCTTGTGGGAGGACCTGGTTTATTATAAGAAACTCTTT
TRGJ1/TRGJ2,14,.,TRGV4,CATWGLSNYYKKLF,TGTGCCACCTGGGGTCTCTCGAATTATTATAAGAAACTCTTT
TRGJ1/TRGJ2,13,.,TRGV5,CATWDRRCYKKLF,TGCGCCACCTGGGACAGGCGTTGCTATAAGAAACTCTTT
TRGJP2,15,.,TRGV4,CATWDGRCSDWIKTF,TGTGCCACCTGGGATGGGCGGTGTAGTGATTGGATCAAGACGTTT
TRGJ1/TRGJ2,11,medium-sized,TRGV9,CALWYYYKKLF,TGTGCCTTGTGGTATTATTATAAGAAACTCTTT
TRGJ1/TRGJ2,13,.,TRGV4,CATWDGLVHKKLF,TGTGCCACCTGGGATGGGCTAGTACATAAGAAACTCTTT
TRGJP1,16,.,TRGV3,CATWDRPHTTGWFKIF,TGTGCCACCTGGGACAGGCCCCATACCACTGGTTGGTTCAAGATATTT
TRGJ1/TRGJ2,13,few,TRGV8,CATWDPPYYKKLF,TGTGCCACCTGGGATCCCCCGTATTATAAGAAACTCTTT
TRGJ1/TRGJ2,12,few,TRGV4,CATWTLYYKKLF,TGTGCCACCTGGACACTTTATTATAAGAAACTCTTT
TRGJ1/TRGJ2,12,few,TRGV3,CATWDRRDKKLF,TGTGCCACCTGGGACAGGCGGGACAAGAAACTCTTT
TRGJP2,16,.,TRGV2,CATWDHKNSSDWIKTF,TGTGCCACCTGGGACCACAAAAACAGTAGTGATTGGATCAAGACGTTT
TRGJP2,13,few,TRGV8,CATWLGRDWIKTF,TGTGCCACCTGGTTGGGTCGTGATTGGATCAAGACGTTT
TRGJ1/TRGJ2,14,.,TRGV3,CTTWDRNRYYKKLF,TGTACCACCTGGGACAGAAACCGTTATTATAAGAAACTCTTT
TRGJ1/TRGJ2,13,.,TRGV4,CATWGWNYYKKLF,TGTGCCACCTGGGGTTGGAATTATTATAAGAAACTCTTT
TRGJ1/TRGJ2,11,.,TRGV9,CALWEVQGKVF,TGTGCCTTGTGGGAGGTGCAAGGGAAGGTCTTT
TRGJ1/TRGJ2,14,few,TRGV5,CATWDRPIGYKKLF,TGTGCCACCTGGGACAGGCCTATTGGTTATAAGAAACTCTTT
TRGJP1,14,.,TRGV4,CATWGYTTGWFKIF,TGTGCCACCTGGGGTTATACCACTGGTTGGTTCAAGATATTT
TRGJ1/TRGJ2,14,.,TRGV5,CATWDRPEYYKKLF,TGTGCCACCTGGGACAGGCCAGAGTATTATAAGAAACTCTTT
TRGJ1/TRGJ2,15,few,TRGV5,CATWDKRPRYYKKLF,TGTGCCACCTGGGACAAGCGACCCCGTTATTATAAGAAACTCTTT
TRGJ1/TRGJ2,14,.,TRGV3,CATWDSRFWYKKLF,TGTGCCACCTGGGACAGTCGGTTTTGGTATAAGAAACTCTTT